The next 30 T cell receptor beta chains were all read from a single sample in a study of PD-1 blockade in classical Hodgkin lymphoma. Each of the patients experienced relapse following autologous stem cell transplantation, and their brentuximab vedotin exposure differed. Profiling relied on immunoSEQ multiplex PCR, and the TCRdb table lists in-frame clones only, not all of them. The table records 95,000 or so clones, approximately 80% of them present only once. Sequencing was performed on peripheral blood mononuclear cells (PBMCs), taken at baseline. The receptors originated from a human donor with classical Hodgkin lymphoma.

This clone was recorded only once. The chain couples TRBV10-3 to TRBJ2-7; TRBD1 is a possible D gene (6 bases). Germline V gene data show CDR1 as ENHRY and CDR2 as SYGVKD. The CDR3 sequence is 12 residues long. V was pared by 11 bases and J by 3 bases, with 14 bases between. The CDR3 DNA sequence: TGTGCCCCCGCCGGGACAAACTACGAGCAGTACTTC. Amino acid sequence: CAPAGTNYEQYF.

V is TRBV5-1 and J is TRBJ1-2; no clear D gene. The CDR3 length is 15 residues. Trimming left V 4 bases short and J 0 bases short, with 13 bases between. Per the germline V gene, CDR1 is SGHRS and CDR2 is YFSETQ. CDR3: CASSRSDGSNYGYTF. Written as DNA, the CDR3 is TGCGCCAGCAGCCGGTCGGACGGGTCTAACTATGGCTACACCTTC.

This chain uses TRBV10-2 with TRBJ2-2, with TRBD2 matching 14 bases. The CDR3 totals 19 residues. The junction had 11 bases not matched to a gene; V was cut back by 3 bases and J by 5 bases. Germline V CDR1 and CDR2: WSHSY, SAAADI. The CDR3 region is CASSDPLGLAGVGTGELFF. The CDR3 coding sequence is TGCGCCAGCAGTGACCCCCTGGGACTAGCGGGAGTTGGGACCGGGGAGCTGTTTTTT.

The chain links TRBV2 to TRBJ2-7; possible D gene TRBD1, 6 bases. V was shortened by 9 bases and J by 0 bases, with 9 bases between the two germline ends. Germline V gene data show CDR1 as SNHLY and CDR2 as FYNNEI. The CDR3 is made up of 12 amino acids. CDR3 protein: CASGQSSYEQYF. CDR3 in DNA: TGTGCCAGTGGACAGAGCTCCTACGAGCAGTACTTC.

The gene calls are TRBV14 and TRBJ2-2, with D perhaps TRBD1 or TRBD2 (6 bases each). V was trimmed by 4 bases and J by 7 bases, leaving 19 bases between them. This CDR3 spans 16 amino acids. Germline CDR1 is SGHDN and CDR2 is FVKESK. CDR3 sequence: CASSPTFLGGIGELFF. The CDR3 DNA follows: TGTGCCAGCAGCCCTACCTTCCTGGGGGGCATCGGGGAGCTGTTTTTT.

This clone showed up just a few times. The chain employs TRBV5-1 and TRBJ2-2; D unresolved. The CDR3 totals 14 residues. Trimming pared 1 base from V and 1 base from J, leaving 5 bases between. Germline CDR1 reads SGHRS; CDR2 reads YFSETQ. CDR3 DNA sequence: TGCGCCAGCAGCTTGCGCCAGAACACCGGGGAGCTGTTTTTT. Protein product: CASSLRQNTGELFF.

This rearrangement joins TRBV5-1 to TRBJ2-3; TRBD1 agrees at 8 bases. V trimming: 2 bases; J trimming: 2 bases; junction bases outside the gene matches: 4. Germline V CDR1 and CDR2: SGHRS, YFSETQ. The CDR3 has 15 amino acids. CDR3 nucleotides: TGCGCCAGCAGCTTACAGGGGGACCCCACAGATACGCAGTATTTT. Translated, it gives CASSLQGDPTDTQYF.

This chain joins TRBV2 and TRBJ1-1, with D tentatively TRBD1 (5 bases). Trimming took off 8 bases at V and 1 base at J, with 11 bases between the two ends. This CDR3 is built from 13 residues. The V gene's germline CDR1 is SNHLY and CDR2 FYNNEI. CDR3 sequence (DNA): TGTGCCAGCGTAGGGGAGAAGAACACTGAAGCTTTCTTT. Translated: CASVGEKNTEAFF.

This chain connects TRBV28 to TRBJ1-2, with TRBD1 as a possible D gene (5 bases). Trimming cost V 3 bases and J 4 bases, with 15 bases left between them. The germline V gene has CDR1 MDHEN and CDR2 SYDVKM. The CDR3 spans 15 residues. CDR3 nucleotide sequence: TGTGCCAGCAGTTTTATCCAGGGCCAATTCTATGGCTACACCTTC. It translates to CASSFIQGQFYGYTF.

J is TRBJ2-5 and V is TRBV10-2, with 13 bases identical to TRBD2. Per germline, CDR1 WSHSY and CDR2 SAAADI. The CDR3 sequence is 17 residues long. After removal of 6 bases from V and 4 bases from J, the junction contained 11 bases not matched to a gene. The CDR3 DNA follows: TGCGCCAGCAGGCGTGGGGTACTAGCGGGAGGGGCAGAGACCCAGTACTTC. This encodes CASRRGVLAGGAETQYF.

The rearrangement links TRBV27 to TRBJ1-5; D possibly corresponds to TRBD1 (6 bases). This CDR3 has 14 residues. Trimming pared 8 bases from V and 2 bases from J, leaving 13 bases between. Germline lookup yields CDR1 MNHEY and CDR2 SMNVEV (reference sequence). The CDR3 DNA follows: TGTGCCAGCGCACCCGCAGGGGGCAATCAGCCCCAGCATTTT. This encodes CASAPAGGNQPQHF.

The rearrangement links TRBV6-1 to TRBJ2-1; D possibly corresponds to TRBD2 (6 bases). V lost 8 bases, J lost 0 bases, and 14 bases lay in between. The CDR3 spans 15 residues. Germline V gene lookup returns CDR1 MNHNS and CDR2 SASEGT. The DNA for the CDR3 is TGTGCCAGCGGGGGAGGACTAACCTCCTACAATGAGCAGTTCTTC. It specifies CASGGGLTSYNEQFF.

The chain couples TRBV19 to TRBJ2-5, with 9 bases that match TRBD2. Trimming cost V 6 bases and J 1 base; bases outside gene matches: 12. CDR3 length: 17 residues. In germline, CDR1 is LNHDA, CDR2 SQIVND (reference sequence). The CDR3 DNA is TGTGCCAGTAGCGACCGTGGGCGCGGGAGGGCCCAAGAGACCCAGTACTTC. It specifies CASSDRGRGRAQETQYF.

V is TRBV5-1 and J is TRBJ1-5; TRBD1 aligns across 12 bases. The CDR3 is 16 amino acids. V lost 4 bases, J lost 7 bases, and 9 bases stayed unmatched. Germline assignment: CDR1 SGHRS and CDR2 YFSETQ. DNA of the CDR3: TGCGCCAGCAGCACCCCGGGACAGGGGGCGAGCCAGCCCCAGCATTTT. Translating gives CASSTPGQGASQPQHF.

The CDR3 region has the DNA TGTGCCAGCTCACCAGGGGCAGAGAACACTGAAGCTTTCTTT. Its protein product is CASSPGAENTEAFF. This sequence joins TRBV18 and TRBJ1-1, with TRBD1 as a possible D gene (5 bases). In germline, CDR1 is KGHSH, CDR2 LQKENI. V gave up 2 bases and J gave up 1 base, with 8 bases separating them. This CDR3 is built from 14 residues.

The chain joins TRBV2 to TRBJ1-5, with D uncertain. V shed 3 bases and J shed 2 bases, with 11 bases lying between them. The CDR3 runs 15 residues. Germline CDR1 is SNHLY and CDR2 is FYNNEI. The CDR3 bases are TGTGCCAGCAGTGAGGTTGGGGTGGGCAATCAGCCCCAGCATTTT. It yields the protein CASSEVGVGNQPQHF. Full variable domain (missing parts from reference TRBV2 and TRBJ1-5): EPEVTQTPSHQVTQMGQEVILRCVPISNHLYFYWYRQILGQKVEFLVSFYNNEISEKSEIFDDQFSVERPDGSNFTLKIRSTKLEDSAMYFCASSEVGVGNQPQHFGDGTRLSIL.

The chain uses TRBV5-1 and TRBJ2-7; 7 bases agree with TRBD1. The CDR3 covers 14 residues. The V gene's germline CDR1 is SGHRS and CDR2 YFSETQ. Trimming at V came to 2 bases and at J to 1 base, leaving 3 bases not matched to a gene. The CDR3 nucleotides are TGCGCCAGCAGCTTATCAGGGGGTTCCTACGAGCAGTACTTC. It is translated as CASSLSGGSYEQYF.

The V call is TRBV7-2, the J call TRBJ1-1; TRBD1 aligns across 8 bases. CDR3 length: 16 amino acids. The V and J ends lost 2 bases and 5 bases, in that order; junction bases with no gene match: 10. From germline, CDR1 is SGHTA and CDR2 FQGNSA. CDR3 sequence: CASSLRPGGASTEAFF. In nucleotides, the CDR3 is TGTGCCAGCAGCTTAAGACCAGGGGGCGCGAGTACTGAAGCTTTCTTT.

The chain uses TRBV5-4 and TRBJ2-1, with D unresolved. The germline CDR1 and CDR2 sequences are SGHNT and YYREEE (reference sequence). The CDR3 is 13 amino acids. Between the trimmed V and J ends, which lost 0 bases and 10 bases, there was a span of 11 bases. The CDR3 DNA reads TGTGCCAGCAGCTTGGACAGTCTGGGGGAGCAGTTCTTC. Translating gives CASSLDSLGEQFF.

The chain joins TRBV5-4 to TRBJ1-2; 9 bases align to TRBD1. This CDR3 has 15 residues. V lost 4 bases, J lost 8 bases, and 12 bases stayed unmatched. CDR1 is SGHNT, CDR2 YYREEE, per germline (reference sequence). CDR3 nucleotide sequence: TGTGCCAGCAGCCCCCTGACAGGGGGATTAAAGGGCTACACCTTC. This codes for CASSPLTGGLKGYTF.

This clone was observed a handful of times. This chain links TRBV14 with TRBJ2-7; D perhaps matches TRBD2 (5 bases). V dropped 1 base and J dropped 4 bases, with 5 bases sitting between them. Looked up from germline, CDR1 is SGHDN and CDR2 is FVKESK. The CDR3 is 12 amino acids. The CDR3 DNA reads TGTGCCAGCAGCCAAGCGGGGTACGAGCAGTACTTC. It encodes CASSQAGYEQYF.

The chain employs TRBV19 and TRBJ1-5, with unresolved D. The V and J ends lost 4 bases and 7 bases respectively, with 17 bases between them. Germline CDR1 and CDR2: LNHDA and SQIVND (reference sequence). The length of the CDR3 is 15 residues. For the CDR3, the DNA is TGTGCCAGTAGTAACCCCCTGCGAGGGAACCAGCCCCAGCATTTT. Amino acid sequence: CASSNPLRGNQPQHF. Complete variable domain (other parts from reference TRBV19 and TRBJ1-5): DGGITQSPKYLFRKEGQNVTLSCEQNLNHDAMYWYRQDPGQGLRLIYYSQIVNDFQKGDIAEGYSVSREKKESFPLTVTSAQKNPTAFYLCASSNPLRGNQPQHFGDGTRLSIL.

The rearrangement links TRBV19 to TRBJ2-1, with 9 bases that match TRBD2. This CDR3 has 13 amino acids. After removal of 5 bases from V and 12 bases from J, the junction contained 8 bases not matched to a gene. CDR1 LNHDA and CDR2 SQIVND come from the germline V gene (reference sequence). The CDR3 coding sequence is TGTGCCAGTAGTCCTAGCGGGACCCCAGGGCAGTTCTTC. Residues: CASSPSGTPGQFF. Full variable domain (missing parts from reference TRBV19 and TRBJ2-1): DGGITQSPKYLFRKEGQNVTLSCEQNLNHDAMYWYRQDPGQGLRLIYYSQIVNDFQKGDIAEGYSVSREKKESFPLTVTSAQKNPTAFYLCASSPSGTPGQFFGPGTRLTVL.

The V gene is TRBV7-9, the J gene TRBJ1-2; D remains ambiguous. The CDR3 contains 12 residues. V was shortened by 4 bases and J by 8 bases, with 11 bases between the two germline ends. The germline gives CDR1 SEHNR, CDR2 FQNEAQ (reference sequence). The DNA of the CDR3 is TGTGCCAGCAGCTCTGCATATAGCGGCTACACCTTC. Amino acid sequence: CASSSAYSGYTF.

This chain joins TRBV19 and TRBJ1-2; 7 bases are a match to TRBD1. This CDR3 is 13 amino acids long. Germline lookup yields CDR1 LNHDA and CDR2 SQIVND (reference sequence). Trimming took 7 bases from V and 4 from J; bases not matched to a gene: 6. CDR3 nucleotide sequence: TGTGCCAGTACGACAGGGCAACCCTATGGCTACACCTTC. It codes for CASTTGQPYGYTF.

The chain has TRBV7-2 and TRBJ2-1; no firm D call. V gave up 5 bases and J gave up 12 bases, with 11 bases separating them. Germline CDR1 reads SGHTA; CDR2 reads FQGNSA. CDR3 length: 11 residues. CDR3 loop: CASSRQERQFF. The CDR3 bases are TGTGCCAGCAGCCGTCAAGAAAGGCAGTTCTTC.

The chain joins TRBV19 to TRBJ2-7; 7 bases fit TRBD1. V was clipped by 7 bases and J by 3 bases; unmatched bases: 15. The CDR3 sequence is 16 residues long. CDR1 and CDR2 (germline): LNHDA, SQIVND (reference sequence). The CDR3 DNA reads TGTGCCAGTAACTATAGAGCGACAGGGTCTGTCTACGAGCAGTACTTC. Its translation is CASNYRATGSVYEQYF.

In its sample, this clone was seen a few times. The chain employs TRBV9 and TRBJ2-1; TRBD2 matches at 7 bases. V lost 4 bases, J lost 5 bases, and 6 bases stayed unmatched. The CDR3 totals 14 residues. Looked up from germline, CDR1 is SGDLS and CDR2 is YYNGEE. CDR3 coding DNA: TGTGCCAGCAGCCCGACTAGCCAACACAATGAGCAGTTCTTC. It encodes CASSPTSQHNEQFF.

The chain couples TRBV5-4 to TRBJ2-6; no definite D call. The CDR3 sequence is 13 residues long. V shed 3 bases and J shed 4 bases, with 5 bases lying between them. Germline values: CDR1 SGHNT, CDR2 YYREEE (reference sequence). The DNA for the CDR3 is TGTGCCAGCAGCTCCAGGGGGGCCAACGTCCTGACTTTC. This gives the protein CASSSRGANVLTF. The full variable domain, with the rest looked up from reference TRBV5-4 and TRBJ2-6, is ETGVTQSPTHLIKTRGQQVTLRCSSQSGHNTVSWYQQALGQGPQFIFQYYREEENGRGNFPPRFSGLQFPNYSSELNVNALELDDSALYLCASSSRGANVLTFGAGSRLTVL.

The V and J genes are TRBV5-5 and TRBJ2-3; TRBD2 matches at 10 bases. Trimming took 5 bases from V and 6 from J; bases not matched to a gene: 12. CDR3 length: 16 residues. Germline V CDR1 and CDR2: SGHKS, YYEKEE (reference sequence). The CDR3 loop reads CASRQDVAGGGDTQYF. CDR3 DNA: TGTGCCAGCAGGCAAGACGTAGCGGGAGGCGGCGATACGCAGTATTTT. Filled out from reference TRBV5-5 and TRBJ2-3, the complete variable domain reads DAGVTQSPTHLIKTRGQQVTLRCSPISGHKSVSWYQQVLGQGPQFIFQYYEKEERGRGNFPDRFSARQFPNYSSELNVNALLLGDSALYLCASRQDVAGGGDTQYFGPGTRLTVL.